This T cell receptor beta chain is drawn from a study of blood T cell repertoires in COVID-19. On the study more broadly: COVID-19 samples, acute and convalescent, were from the United States, Italy and Spain. The analysed material was cDNA or gDNA that came from T cells, B-cell-depleted T cells, or PBMCs.

Per the original data handling: Estimated nucleated cell counts came from reference gene primer amplification. Data came from immunoSEQ multiplex PCR; TCRdb stores just in-frame clones and leaves some out. Clone size and the V and J calls come from that table; the DNA yielded D and trimming. The table lists hundreds of thousands of clones, roughly 80% of them singletons. There are 17 residues in the CDR3. Germline V gene lookup returns CDR1 LGHDT and CDR2 YNNKEL (reference sequence). J was trimmed by 7 bases and V by 4 bases; bases with no gene match: 12. The V and J genes are TRBV3-1 (or the pseudogene TRBV3-2) and TRBJ2-2; 10 bases are shared with TRBD2. The sequenced sample was peripheral blood. The sequence came from a woman in her sixties or seventies with acute or convalescent COVID-19. The CDR3 coding sequence is TGTGCCAGCAGCCGTCTAGCGGGGGCCCCGGGGGGCGGGGAGCTGTTTTTT. This translates into CASSRLAGAPGGGELFF.